The clone carrying this T cell receptor beta chain was detected a few times. Its antigen remains unknown. Individual cDNA molecules each received unique molecular identifiers attached to them. TCRdb re-called the 5' RACE reads through MiXCR, storing one row per CDR3 protein. The sample has about 64,000 distinct CDR3 sequences; 20% to 25% are singletons. The entry originates in a study of early T cells in non-severe SARS-CoV-2 infection. Across the study: Chains from this unsorted whole-blood bulk RNA could not be paired. General study points: A preference for anti-spike CD8 responses marked VDJdb matching, which missed private and CD4 specificities.

This clonotype was sampled from an adult who was a healthcare worker with PCR-confirmed SARS-CoV-2 infection or an uninfected control (not recorded which). Sequencing used whole blood, obtained at baseline.

This CDR3 is CASRAQGNGNYGYTF. In DNA form, the CDR3 reads TGTGCCAGCAGAGCTCAGGGGAACGGTAACTATGGCTACACCTTC. The chain carries TRBV2 and TRBJ1-2; D perhaps matches TRBD1 (6 bases). Germline V gene lookup returns CDR1 SNHLY and CDR2 FYNNEI. Trimming stripped 6 bases from V and 1 base from J, with 15 bases between. CDR3 length: 15 amino acids.